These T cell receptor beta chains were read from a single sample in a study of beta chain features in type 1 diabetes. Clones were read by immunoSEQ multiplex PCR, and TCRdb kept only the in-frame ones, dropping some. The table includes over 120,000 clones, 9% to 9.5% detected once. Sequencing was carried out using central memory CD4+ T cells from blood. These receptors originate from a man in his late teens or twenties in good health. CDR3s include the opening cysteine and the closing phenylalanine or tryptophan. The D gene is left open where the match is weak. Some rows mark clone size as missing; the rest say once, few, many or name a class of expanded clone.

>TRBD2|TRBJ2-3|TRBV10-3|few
CAARLGGSTDTQYF
TGTGCCGCCCGACTCGGGGGGAGCACAGATACGCAGTATTTT
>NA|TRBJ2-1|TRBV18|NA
CASSRLAVDEQFF
TGTGCCAGCTCCCGACTGGCGGTGGATGAGCAGTTCTTC
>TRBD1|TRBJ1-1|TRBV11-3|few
CASSPRGKNTEAFF
TGTGCCAGCAGCCCCAGGGGGAAGAACACTGAAGCTTTCTTT
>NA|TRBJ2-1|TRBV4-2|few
CASSRRVNEEGRPGAEQFF
TGTGCCAGCAGCCGACGTGTGAATGAGGAAGGCAGGCCGGGAGCGGAGCAGTTCTTC
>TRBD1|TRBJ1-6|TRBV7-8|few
CASSADRVSPLHF
TGTGCCAGCAGCGCGGACAGGGTTTCACCCCTCCACTTT
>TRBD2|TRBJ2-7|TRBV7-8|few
CASRKGLAEHYEQYF
TGTGCCAGCAGGAAAGGACTAGCGGAACACTACGAGCAGTACTTC
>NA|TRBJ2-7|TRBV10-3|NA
CAISARSEIYEQYF
TGTGCCATCAGTGCGCGTAGCGAGATCTACGAGCAGTACTTC
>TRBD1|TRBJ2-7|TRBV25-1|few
CASSSDREWGEQYF
TGTGCCAGCAGTTCTGACAGGGAATGGGGCGAGCAGTACTTC
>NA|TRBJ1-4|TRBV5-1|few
CASSLEDEKLFF
TGCGCCAGCAGCTTAGAGGATGAAAAACTGTTTTTT
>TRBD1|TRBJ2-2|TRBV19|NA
CASSLRGPGELFF
TGTGCCAGTAGCCTGAGGGGGCCCGGGGAGCTGTTTTTT
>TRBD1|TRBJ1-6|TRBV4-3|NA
CASSQNRGLWNSPLHF
TGCGCCAGCAGCCAAAACAGGGGGCTGTGGAATTCACCCCTCCACTTT
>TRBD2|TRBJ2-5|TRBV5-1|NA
CASSSPLAGQETQYF
TGCGCCAGCAGCTCTCCACTAGCGGGGCAAGAGACCCAGTACTTC
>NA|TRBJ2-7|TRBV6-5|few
CASKVLAGNYEQYF
TGTGCCAGCAAGGTCCTTGCGGGGAACTACGAGCAGTACTTC
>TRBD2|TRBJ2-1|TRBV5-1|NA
CASSSTGTSGGHAYNEQFF
TGCGCCAGCAGCTCAACCGGGACTAGCGGGGGCCACGCCTACAATGAGCAGTTCTTC
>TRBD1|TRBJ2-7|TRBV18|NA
CASSPGTGVSYEQYF
TGTGCCAGCTCACCAGGGACAGGGGTGTCCTACGAGCAGTACTTC
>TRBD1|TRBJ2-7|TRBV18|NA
CASSHGQGGSNEQYF
TGTGCCAGCTCACACGGACAGGGGGGGTCCAACGAGCAGTACTTC
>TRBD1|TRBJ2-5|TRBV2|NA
CASSQGAGETQYF
TGTGCCAGCAGTCAGGGGGCGGGAGAGACCCAGTACTTC
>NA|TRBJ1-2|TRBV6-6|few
CASRGRERYGYTF
TGTGCCAGCAGGGGGAGGGAAAGATATGGCTACACCTTC
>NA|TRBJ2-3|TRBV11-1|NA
CASSRRRSSTDTQYF
TGTGCCAGCAGCCGACGCAGGTCTAGCACAGATACGCAGTATTTT
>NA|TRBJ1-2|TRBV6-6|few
CASSGGEDYGYTF
TGTGCCAGCAGTGGCGGTGAGGACTATGGCTACACCTTC
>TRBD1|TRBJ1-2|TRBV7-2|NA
CASSLLGRGEIYGYTF
TGTGCCAGCAGCTTACTTGGCAGGGGGGAGATCTATGGCTACACCTTC
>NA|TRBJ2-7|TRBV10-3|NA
CAISGARGEQYF
TGTGCCATCAGCGGGGCTCGGGGGGAGCAGTACTTC
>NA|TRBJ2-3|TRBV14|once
CASSQTRGTDTQYF
TGTGCCAGCAGCCAAACACGGGGGACAGATACGCAGTATTTT
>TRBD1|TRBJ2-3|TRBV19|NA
CASSPGQGSTDTQYF
TGTGCCAGTAGTCCGGGACAGGGGTCCACAGATACGCAGTATTTT
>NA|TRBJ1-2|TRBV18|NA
CASSPDTMNGYTF
TGTGCCAGCTCACCAGACACGATGAATGGCTACACCTTC
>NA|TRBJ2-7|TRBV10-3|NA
CAIRGERTQITYEQYF
TGTGCCATCAGAGGTGAGCGGACGCAGATTACCTACGAGCAGTACTTC
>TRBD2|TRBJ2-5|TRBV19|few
CASSPGGAETQYF
TGTGCCAGTAGTCCGGGAGGAGCGGAGACCCAGTACTTC
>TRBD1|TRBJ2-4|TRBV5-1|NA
CASSGGQTSLAKNIQYF
TGCGCCAGCAGCGGGGGACAGACCTCGCTAGCCAAAAACATTCAGTACTTC
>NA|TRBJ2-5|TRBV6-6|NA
CASSYGGAQGTQYF
TGTGCCAGCAGTTACGGTGGGGCACAAGGAACCCAGTACTTC
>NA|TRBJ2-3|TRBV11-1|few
CASSPTSTTNSDTQYF
TGTGCCAGCAGCCCAACCTCGACGACAAACTCAGATACGCAGTATTTT
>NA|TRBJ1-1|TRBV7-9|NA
CASSLENSQGEAFF
TGTGCCAGCAGCTTAGAGAATAGTCAGGGTGAAGCTTTCTTT
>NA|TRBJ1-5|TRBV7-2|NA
CASSPGWSQPQHF
TGTGCCAGCAGCCCCGGCTGGAGTCAGCCCCAGCATTTT
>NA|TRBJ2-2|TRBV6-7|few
CAREGLRGNGELFF
TGTGCCAGGGAAGGGTTGAGGGGGAACGGGGAGCTGTTTTTT
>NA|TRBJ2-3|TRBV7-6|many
CASSAGQPDTQYF
TGTGCCAGCAGCGCCGGACAGCCAGATACGCAGTATTTT
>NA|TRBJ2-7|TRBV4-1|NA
CASSPVPGLDYEQYF
TGCGCCAGCAGCCCTGTCCCTGGACTGGATTACGAGCAGTACTTC
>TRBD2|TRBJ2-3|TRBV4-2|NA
CASSQLGLAGGTDTQYF
TGTGCCAGCAGCCAACTTGGACTAGCGGGGGGCACAGATACGCAGTATTTT
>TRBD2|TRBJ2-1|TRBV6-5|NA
CASNAAGGHSEQFF
TGTGCCAGCAATGCGGCGGGGGGGCACAGTGAGCAGTTCTTC
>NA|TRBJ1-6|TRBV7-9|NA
CASSLSSYQFGSPLHF
TGTGCCAGCAGCTTATCCTCCTATCAATTTGGTTCACCCCTCCACTTT
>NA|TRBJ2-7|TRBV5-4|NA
CASSLDGRDTEYF
TGTGCCAGCAGCTTGGATGGCAGGGATACGGAGTACTTC
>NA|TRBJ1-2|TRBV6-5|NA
CASSYSIVSGEYGYTF
TGTGCCAGCAGTTACTCGATAGTCTCAGGGGAGTATGGCTACACCTTC
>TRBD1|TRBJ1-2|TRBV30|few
CAWRQPGQGAGGYTF
TGTGCCTGGAGACAACCGGGACAGGGGGCTGGTGGCTACACCTTC
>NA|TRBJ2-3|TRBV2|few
CASRQGTDTQYF
TGTGCCAGCAGACAGGGCACAGATACGCAGTATTTT
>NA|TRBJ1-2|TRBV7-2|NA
CASSPAVATNYGYTF
TGTGCCAGCAGCCCAGCGGTGGCTACTAACTATGGCTACACCTTC
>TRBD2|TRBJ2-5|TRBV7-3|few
CASSPGPGGETQYF
TGTGCCAGCAGCCCAGGGCCGGGGGGAGAGACCCAGTACTTC
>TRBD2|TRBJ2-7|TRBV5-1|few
CASSRGLRGGISYEQYF
TGCGCCAGCAGCCGAGGTCTGCGGGGGGGAATATCCTACGAGCAGTACTTC
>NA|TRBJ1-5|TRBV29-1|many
CSVGAGESQPQHF
TGCAGCGTTGGGGCAGGGGAGAGTCAGCCCCAGCATTTT
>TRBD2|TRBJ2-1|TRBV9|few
CASSLAGGRDEQFF
TGTGCCAGCAGTCTAGCGGGGGGGCGAGATGAGCAGTTCTTC
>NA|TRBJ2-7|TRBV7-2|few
CASSFQGSSYEQYF
TGTGCCAGCAGCTTTCAGGGTTCCTCCTACGAGCAGTACTTC
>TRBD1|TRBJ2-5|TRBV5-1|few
CASSFSGTGGQETQYF
TGCGCCAGCAGCTTCTCCGGGACAGGGGGCCAAGAGACCCAGTACTTC
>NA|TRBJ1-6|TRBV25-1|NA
CASSEPGGWDSPLHF
TGTGCCAGCAGTGAACCGGGAGGGTGGGATTCACCCCTCCACTTT